One and the same sample provided the 30 T cell receptor beta chains below, sequenced in a study of blood T cell repertoires in COVID-19. Measured with immunoSEQ multiplex PCR; TCRdb has only the in-frame clones, and not every one. The data show under 300,000 clones, with more than 75% seen just once and over 2% held by the top ten. Specimen: PBMCs or T cells enriched from blood (not recorded which). These receptors came from a woman in her fifties or sixties in a cohort exposed to, infected with or recovered from COVID-19 (not recorded which).

The chain joins TRBV7-8 to TRBJ2-2, with 8 bases that match TRBD1. This CDR3 is 18 amino acids long. Germline lookup yields CDR1 SGHVS and CDR2 FQNEAQ. Trimming cost V 0 bases and J 1 base; bases outside gene matches: 7. The CDR3 region is CASSLAVRQGQNTGELFF. The CDR3 region has the DNA TGTGCCAGCAGCTTAGCGGTTCGACAGGGGCAGAACACCGGGGAGCTGTTTTTT.

This clone was recorded only once. V is TRBV3-1 (or the pseudogene TRBV3-2) and J is TRBJ2-3, with 7 bases aligning to TRBD1. Germline CDR1 is LGHDT and CDR2 is YNNKEL (reference sequence). This CDR3 contains 12 residues. J lost 8 bases, V lost 2 bases, and 1 base had no gene match. The CDR3 DNA sequence: TGTGCCAGCAGCCAAAACAGGGGTACGCAGTATTTT. Amino acid sequence: CASSQNRGTQYF.

For this clone: Other DNA sequences in this specimen translate into the identical CDR3. The genes are TRBV18 and TRBJ1-1; no clear D. Trimming cost V 3 bases and J 3 bases, with 5 bases left between them. From germline, CDR1 is KGHSH and CDR2 LQKENI. This CDR3 spans 12 amino acids. CDR3 DNA: TGTGCCAGCTCACCCCTAGACACTGAAGCTTTCTTT. This sequence encodes CASSPLDTEAFF.

The chain's CDR3 is CASSPSGTSGYNEQFF. In nucleotides, the CDR3 is TGTGCCAGCAGCCCCTCCGGGACTAGCGGCTACAATGAGCAGTTCTTC. V and J are TRBV7-9 and TRBJ2-1; 11 bases align to TRBD2. The germline gives CDR1 SEHNR, CDR2 FQNEAQ (reference sequence). The CDR3 totals 16 residues. V was pared by 5 bases and J by 3 bases, with 6 bases of the junction left unmatched.

As DNA, the CDR3 is TGTGCCAGCAGCCCAGGGGGTTACGGAAACACCATATATTTT. Translated: CASSPGGYGNTIYF. The chain uses TRBV6-5 and TRBJ1-3, with 7 nucleotides matching TRBD1. There are 14 residues in the CDR3. Germline V gene data show CDR1 as MNHEY and CDR2 as SVGAGI. The trim removed 6 bases at V and 4 bases at J, leaving 6 bases unmatched.

J is TRBJ2-4 and V is TRBV2, with TRBD1 as a possible D gene (6 bases). CDR3 length: 15 amino acids. Trimming cost V 6 bases and J 2 bases, with 14 bases left between them. The germline V gene encodes CDR1 SNHLY and CDR2 FYNNEI. DNA for the CDR3: TGTGCCAGCAGAGAGACCGGGACACCCAAAAACATTCAGTACTTC. Protein product: CASRETGTPKNIQYF.

The chain is built from TRBV9 and TRBJ2-1; 12 bases align to TRBD2. V was pared by 3 bases and J by 7 bases, with 8 bases of the junction left unmatched. Looked up from germline, CDR1 is SGDLS and CDR2 is YYNGEE. There are 16 residues in the CDR3. CDR3 in amino acids: CASSDPLAGGRNEQFF. The CDR3 DNA sequence: TGTGCCAGCAGCGACCCCCTAGCGGGAGGGAGGAATGAGCAGTTCTTC.

The genes are TRBV5-4 and TRBJ2-5, with TRBD1 identical over 7 bases. The CDR3 has 14 residues. After removal of 3 bases from V and 1 base from J, the junction contained 3 bases not matched to a gene. Germline-derived CDR1 and CDR2 are SGHNT and YYREEE (reference sequence). CDR3 protein: CASSSTGIQETQYF. CDR3 nucleotide sequence: TGTGCCAGCAGCTCGACAGGGATCCAAGAGACCCAGTACTTC.

The chain uses TRBV15 and TRBJ1-5; 8 nucleotides align to TRBD1. This CDR3 region has 15 residues. Losses at the gene ends were 5 bases for V and 7 bases for J; bases not matched to a gene: 10. The germline CDR1 and CDR2 sequences are LNHNV and YYDKDF (reference sequence). The chain's CDR3 is CATSLWGQGAQPQHF. The CDR3 DNA sequence: TGTGCCACCAGCCTTTGGGGGCAGGGGGCGCAGCCCCAGCATTTT. The whole variable domain, remainder taken from reference TRBV15 and TRBJ1-5, is DAMVIQNPRYQVTQFGKPVTLSCSQTLNHNVMYWYQQKSSQAPKLLFHYYDKDFNNEADTPDNFQSRRPNTSFCFLDIRSPGLGDTAMYLCATSLWGQGAQPQHFGDGTRLSIL.

This chain connects TRBV28 to TRBJ1-1; the D is unclear. The germline CDR1 and CDR2 sequences are MDHEN and SYDVKM. The CDR3 spans 11 residues. Trimming cost V 4 bases and J 10 bases, with 10 bases left between them. CDR3 bases: TGTGCCAGCAGTTCCGGGGAGGCAGCTTTCTTT. It codes for CASSSGEAAFF.

In this sample, this clone turned up once. The V and J genes are TRBV28 and TRBJ2-4; no definite D call. This CDR3 spans 12 amino acids. Germline loops: CDR1 MDHEN, CDR2 SYDVKM. The V gene lost 5 bases and the J gene lost 13 bases, with 15 bases spanning the gap. CDR3 region: CASSPSRLVQYF. As DNA, the CDR3 is TGTGCCAGCAGTCCGAGCCGACTCGTGCAGTACTTC.

The chain joins TRBV28 to TRBJ1-2; weak D call: TRBD1 (6 bases). The CDR3 loop spans 14 amino acids. Germline loops: CDR1 MDHEN, CDR2 SYDVKM. V was clipped by 2 bases and J by 6 bases, with 13 bases between them. The CDR3 region is CASSLVRGPDGYTF. As DNA, the CDR3 is TGTGCCAGCAGTTTAGTCAGGGGACCCGATGGCTACACCTTC.

The chain has TRBV28 and TRBJ2-7, with D possibly TRBD1 on 6 matching bases. V shed 6 bases and J shed 0 bases, with 15 bases lying between them. Per germline, CDR1 MDHEN and CDR2 SYDVKM. This CDR3 comprises 15 residues. This chain's CDR3 is CASSLQGRPSYEQYF. CDR3 bases: TGTGCCAGCAGCCTCCAGGGGAGACCCTCCTACGAGCAGTACTTC.

This chain joins TRBV7-9 and TRBJ2-1; D is uncertain. Trimming took 5 bases from V and 3 from J, leaving 5 bases between them. Germline V gene data show CDR1 as SEHNR and CDR2 as FQNEAQ (reference sequence). This CDR3 region has 12 residues. This chain's CDR3 is CASSTDYNEQFF. The CDR3 nucleotides read TGTGCCAGCAGCACAGACTACAATGAGCAGTTCTTC.

This chain uses TRBV30 with TRBJ2-7; possible D gene TRBD1, 6 bases. The CDR3 spans 14 residues. V was cut by 4 bases and J by 3 bases, with 16 bases left in between. Germline assignment: CDR1 GTSNPN and CDR2 SVGIG (reference sequence). Written as DNA, the CDR3 is TGTGCCTGGAACCCTCCCCGACAGGTCTACGAGCAGTACTTC. Translated: CAWNPPRQVYEQYF.

The V call is TRBV11-2, the J call TRBJ2-7; TRBD2 agrees at 7 bases. CDR1 is SGHAT, CDR2 FQNNGV, per germline. V dropped 1 base and J dropped 6; count of bases not matched to a gene: 15. This CDR3 contains 17 residues. The CDR3 DNA follows: TGTGCCAGCAGCTTAGGGGGAGGGACCACCCTCGTCCGCGAGCAGTACTTC. This codes for CASSLGGGTTLVREQYF.

This clone is medium-sized by share. The chain has TRBV6-5 and TRBJ1-2; tentatively, D is TRBD1 (6 bases). The CDR3 covers 13 residues. Trimming left V 6 bases short and J 3 bases short, with 11 bases between. CDR1 and CDR2 (germline): MNHEY, SVGAGI. CDR3 loop: CASRAGQYYGYTF. As DNA, the CDR3 is TGTGCCAGCAGAGCCGGACAGTACTATGGCTACACCTTC.

Note on this clone: A read error may account for a junction end that differs from germline. This chain uses TRBV7-6 with TRBJ2-7; D is possibly TRBD2 (6 bases). Germline V gives CDR1 SGHVS, CDR2 FNYEAQ. This CDR3 has 14 residues. The CDR3 sequence: CASSVAETPYEQYF. The CDR3 coding sequence is TGTGCCAGCAGCGTAGCGGAGACGCCATACGAGCAGTACTTC.

J is TRBJ1-2 and V is TRBV9, with D maybe TRBD1 (6 bases). The CDR3 has 12 amino acids. Germline CDR1 is SGDLS and CDR2 is YYNGEE. V was shortened by 3 bases and J by 7 bases, with 10 bases between the two germline ends. The CDR3 loop is CASSGNRVGYTF. The CDR3 DNA is TGTGCCAGCAGCGGCAACAGGGTTGGCTACACCTTC.

This chain joins TRBV5-1 and TRBJ2-1; 14 bases agree with TRBD2. The CDR3 totals 17 residues. Per the germline V gene, CDR1 is SGHRS and CDR2 is YFSETQ. V was clipped by 4 bases and J by 8 bases; unmatched bases: 11. The CDR3 nucleotides read TGCGCCAGCAGCCCGGAACCGGGACTAGCGGGAGTCGATGAGCAGTTCTTC. This encodes CASSPEPGLAGVDEQFF.

CDR3 coding DNA: TGTGCCAGCAGCTTACGGACAACGAACACCGGGGAGCTGTTTTTT. Translating gives CASSLRTTNTGELFF. The chain joins TRBV11-2 to TRBJ2-2, with a weak D call TRBD1 (5 bases). Trimming left V 2 bases short and J 0 bases short, with 7 bases between. The CDR3 runs 15 residues. Germline CDR1 reads SGHAT; CDR2 reads FQNNGV.

This clone occurred once. The chain couples TRBV7-2 to TRBJ2-7; 7 bases are shared with TRBD2. Germline V gene data show CDR1 as SGHTA and CDR2 as FQGNSA. The CDR3 extends over 16 amino acids. The junction had 12 bases not matched to a gene; V was cut back by 4 bases and J by 3 bases. CDR3 amino acids: CASSSGGGRAVYEQYF. CDR3 nucleotide sequence: TGTGCCAGCAGCTCTGGTGGGGGGAGGGCCGTCTACGAGCAGTACTTC.

The V gene is TRBV27, the J gene TRBJ2-3, with D possibly being TRBD1 (6 bases). This CDR3 region has 17 residues. Germline loops: CDR1 MNHEY, CDR2 SMNVEV (reference sequence). Trimming pared 5 bases from V and 1 base from J, leaving 19 bases between. CDR3 loop: CASSLRNRDTRTDTQYF. CDR3 nucleotides: TGTGCCAGCAGTCTTAGGAACAGGGACACCCGCACAGATACGCAGTATTTT.

This chain uses TRBV3-1 (or the pseudogene TRBV3-2) with TRBJ2-3, with 14 bases identical to TRBD2. Germline V CDR1 and CDR2: LGHDT, YNNKEL (reference sequence). This CDR3 comprises 16 residues. Losses at the gene ends were 1 base for V and 9 bases for J; bases not matched to a gene: 6. The CDR3 sequence is CASSQGLAGGPGTQYF. The CDR3 nucleotides read TGTGCCAGCAGCCAAGGACTAGCGGGAGGGCCCGGAACGCAGTATTTT.

The gene calls are TRBV5-1 and TRBJ2-4; TRBD1 aligns across 7 bases. The V and J ends lost 7 bases and 3 bases, in that order; junction bases with no gene match: 13. CDR1 and CDR2 (germline): SGHRS, YFSETQ. The CDR3 totals 16 residues. The CDR3 region is CASPLSRQGGKNIQYF. The CDR3 DNA sequence: TGCGCCAGCCCCCTCTCCCGACAGGGCGGCAAAAACATTCAGTACTTC.

The chain joins TRBV2 to TRBJ1-5, with TRBD1 matching over 7 bases. In germline, CDR1 is SNHLY, CDR2 FYNNEI. Germline trimming cut 8 bases from V and 1 base from J; bases unmatched to any gene: 5. CDR3 size: 14 residues. The CDR3 DNA is TGTGCCAGCCACAGGGGCGCGAGCAATCAGCCCCAGCATTTT. It specifies CASHRGASNQPQHF.

A single count supports this clone. The V and J genes are TRBV11-1 and TRBJ2-2; perhaps TRBD1 as D (7 bases). V lost 0 bases and J 5 bases, leaving 13 bases between the germline ends. Germline lookup yields CDR1 SGHAT and CDR2 FQDESV (reference sequence). The length of the CDR3 is 16 residues. CDR3 sequence reads: CASSLAGRGETGELFF. The CDR3 nucleotides read TGTGCCAGCAGCTTAGCTGGCAGGGGGGAAACCGGGGAGCTGTTTTTT.

V and J are TRBV28 and TRBJ2-2, with 11 positions matching TRBD1. Germline V gives CDR1 MDHEN, CDR2 SYDVKM. The CDR3 length is 17 residues. The trim removed 5 bases at V and 5 bases at J, leaving 10 bases unmatched. The CDR3 region is CASSLLPGQGGTGELFF. CDR3 coding DNA: TGTGCCAGCAGTCTTCTACCGGGACAGGGGGGTACCGGGGAGCTGTTTTTT.

This chain joins TRBV24-1 and TRBJ2-1; 15 positions agree with TRBD2. Trimming cost V 3 bases and J 9 bases; bases outside gene matches: 2. The germline V gene encodes CDR1 KGHDR and CDR2 SFDVKD. CDR3 size: 15 residues. CDR3 bases: TGTGCCACCAGTGATCGGACTAGCGGGAGGGGTGAGCAGTTCTTC. It encodes CATSDRTSGRGEQFF.

The chain uses TRBV18 and TRBJ1-3; 7 nucleotides align to TRBD1. Per the germline V gene, CDR1 is KGHSH and CDR2 is LQKENI. After removal of 3 bases from V and 2 bases from J, the junction contained 7 bases not matched to a gene. The CDR3 totals 16 residues. The CDR3 nucleotides are TGTGCCAGCTCACCCGGGACAGAAGGCGCTGGAAACACCATATATTTT. This sequence encodes CASSPGTEGAGNTIYF.